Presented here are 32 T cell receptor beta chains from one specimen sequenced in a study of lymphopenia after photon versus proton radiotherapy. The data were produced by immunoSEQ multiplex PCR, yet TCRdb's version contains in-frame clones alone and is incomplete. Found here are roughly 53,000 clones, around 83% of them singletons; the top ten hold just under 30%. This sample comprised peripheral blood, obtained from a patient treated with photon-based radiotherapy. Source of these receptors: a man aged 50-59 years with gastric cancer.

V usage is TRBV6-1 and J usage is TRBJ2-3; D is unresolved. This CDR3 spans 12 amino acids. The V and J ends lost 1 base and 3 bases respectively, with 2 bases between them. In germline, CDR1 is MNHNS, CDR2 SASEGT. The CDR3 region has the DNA TGTGCCAGCAGTGAAGGAACAGATACGCAGTATTTT. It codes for CASSEGTDTQYF.

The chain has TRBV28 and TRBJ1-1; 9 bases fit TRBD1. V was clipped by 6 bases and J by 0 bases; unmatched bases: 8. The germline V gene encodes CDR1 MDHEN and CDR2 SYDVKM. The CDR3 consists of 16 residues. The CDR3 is CASSPDRGVMNTEAFF. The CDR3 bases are TGTGCCAGCAGCCCGGACAGGGGCGTTATGAACACTGAAGCTTTCTTT.

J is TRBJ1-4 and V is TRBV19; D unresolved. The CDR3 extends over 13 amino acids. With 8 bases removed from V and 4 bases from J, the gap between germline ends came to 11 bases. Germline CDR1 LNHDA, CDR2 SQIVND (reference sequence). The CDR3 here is CASRRVLNEKLFF. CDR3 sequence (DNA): TGTGCCAGTCGCCGGGTCCTTAATGAAAAACTGTTTTTT.

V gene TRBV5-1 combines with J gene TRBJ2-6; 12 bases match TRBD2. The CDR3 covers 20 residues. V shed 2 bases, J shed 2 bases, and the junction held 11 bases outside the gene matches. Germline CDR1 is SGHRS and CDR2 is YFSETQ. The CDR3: CASSLTRGRLAGAGANVLTF. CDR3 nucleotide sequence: TGCGCCAGCAGCTTAACTCGGGGTAGACTAGCGGGAGCTGGGGCCAACGTCCTGACTTTC.

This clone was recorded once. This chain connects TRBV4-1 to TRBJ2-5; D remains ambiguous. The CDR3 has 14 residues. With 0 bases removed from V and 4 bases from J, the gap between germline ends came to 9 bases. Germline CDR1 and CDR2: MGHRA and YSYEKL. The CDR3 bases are TGCGCCAGCAGCCAAGATCTCAGAAGAGAGACCCAGTACTTC. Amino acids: CASSQDLRRETQYF.

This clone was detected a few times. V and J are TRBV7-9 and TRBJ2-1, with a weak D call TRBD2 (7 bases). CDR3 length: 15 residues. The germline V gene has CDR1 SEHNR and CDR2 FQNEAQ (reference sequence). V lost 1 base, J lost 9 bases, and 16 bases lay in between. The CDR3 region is CASSLEGEGRVEQFF. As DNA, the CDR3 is TGTGCCAGCAGCTTAGAGGGGGAGGGCCGTGTTGAGCAGTTCTTC.

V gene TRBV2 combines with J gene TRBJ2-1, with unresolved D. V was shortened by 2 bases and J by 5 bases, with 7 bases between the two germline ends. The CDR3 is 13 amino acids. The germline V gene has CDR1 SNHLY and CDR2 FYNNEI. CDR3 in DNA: TGTGCCAGCAGTGAAATTCGGGACAATGAGCAGTTCTTC. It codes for CASSEIRDNEQFF.

Here the CDR3 DNA reads TGTGCCAGCAGCCTCCGGCGGGACATCCTCCTTTCCTACGAGCAGTACTTC. Protein product: CASSLRRDILLSYEQYF. V usage is TRBV4-2 and J usage is TRBJ2-7; either TRBD1 or TRBD2 may supply D (6 bases each). Germline lookup yields CDR1 LGHNA and CDR2 YNFKEQ. The CDR3 is 17 residues long. The ends were cut back, 4 bases at V and 1 base at J, with 20 bases in the middle.

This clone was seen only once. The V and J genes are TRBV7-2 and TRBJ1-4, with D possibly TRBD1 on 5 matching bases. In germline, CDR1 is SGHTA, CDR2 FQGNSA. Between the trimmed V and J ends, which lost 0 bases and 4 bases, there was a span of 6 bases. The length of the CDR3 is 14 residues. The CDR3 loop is CASSLAGVNEKLFF. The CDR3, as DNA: TGTGCCAGCAGCTTAGCGGGGGTTAATGAAAAACTGTTTTTT.

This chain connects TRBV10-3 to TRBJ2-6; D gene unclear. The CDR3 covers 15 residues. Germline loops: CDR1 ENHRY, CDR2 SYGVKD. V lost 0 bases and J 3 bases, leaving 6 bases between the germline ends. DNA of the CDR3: TGTGCCATCAGTGAGTCAGGGCGTGGGGCCAACGTCCTGACTTTC. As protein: CAISESGRGANVLTF.

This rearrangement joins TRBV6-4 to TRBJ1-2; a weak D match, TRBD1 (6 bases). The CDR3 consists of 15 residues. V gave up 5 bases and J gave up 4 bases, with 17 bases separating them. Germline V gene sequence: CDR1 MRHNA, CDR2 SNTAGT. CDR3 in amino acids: CASSQSAGGSYGYTF. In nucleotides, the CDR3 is TGTGCCAGCAGTCAGTCCGCCGGGGGCTCCTATGGCTACACCTTC.

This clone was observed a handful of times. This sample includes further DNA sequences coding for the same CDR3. As DNA, the CDR3 is TGTGCCAGCTCATTGGGACAGAATGAAAAACTGTTTTTT. As protein: CASSLGQNEKLFF. This rearrangement joins TRBV18 to TRBJ1-4; TRBD1 matches 7 bases. The CDR3 has 13 amino acids. Looked up from germline, CDR1 is KGHSH and CDR2 is LQKENI. V dropped 5 bases and J dropped 5; count of bases not matched to a gene: 2.

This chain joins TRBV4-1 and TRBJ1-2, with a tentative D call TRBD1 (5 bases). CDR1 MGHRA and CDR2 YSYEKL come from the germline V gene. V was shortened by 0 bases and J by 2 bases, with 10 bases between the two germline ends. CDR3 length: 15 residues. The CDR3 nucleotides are TGCGCCAGCAGCCAAGATTCGTCAGGGAACTATGGCTACACCTTC. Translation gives CASSQDSSGNYGYTF.

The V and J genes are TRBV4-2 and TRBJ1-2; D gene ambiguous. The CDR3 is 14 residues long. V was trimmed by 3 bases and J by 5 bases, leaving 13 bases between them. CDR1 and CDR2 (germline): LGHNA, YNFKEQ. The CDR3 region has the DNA TGTGCCAGCAGCCACACTGGGGATGCTTATGGCTACACCTTC. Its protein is CASSHTGDAYGYTF.

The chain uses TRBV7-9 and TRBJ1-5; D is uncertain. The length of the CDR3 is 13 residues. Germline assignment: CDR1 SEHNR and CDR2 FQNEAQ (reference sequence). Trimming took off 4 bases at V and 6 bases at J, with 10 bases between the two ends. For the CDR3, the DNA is TGTGCCAGCAGCTCGGGGTTATTTCAGCCCCAGCATTTT. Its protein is CASSSGLFQPQHF. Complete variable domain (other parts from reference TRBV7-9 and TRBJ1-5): DTGVSQNPRHKITKRGQNVTFRCDPISEHNRLYWYRQTLGQGPEFLTYFQNEAQLEKSRLLSDRFSAERPKGSFSTLEIQRTEQGDSAMYLCASSSGLFQPQHFGDGTRLSIL.

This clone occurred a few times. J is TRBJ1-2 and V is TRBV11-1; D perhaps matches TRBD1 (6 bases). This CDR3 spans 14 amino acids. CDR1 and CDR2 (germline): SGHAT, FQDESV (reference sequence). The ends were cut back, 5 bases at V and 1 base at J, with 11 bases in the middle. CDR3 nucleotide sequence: TGTGCCAGCAGCCCAAGACAGGTTAACTATGGCTACACCTTC. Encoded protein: CASSPRQVNYGYTF. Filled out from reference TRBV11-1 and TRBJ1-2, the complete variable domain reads EAEVAQSPRYKITEKSQAVAFWCDPISGHATLYWYRQILGQGPELLVQFQDESVVDDSQLPKDRFSAERLKGVDSTLKIQPAELGDSAMYLCASSPRQVNYGYTFGSGTRLTVV.

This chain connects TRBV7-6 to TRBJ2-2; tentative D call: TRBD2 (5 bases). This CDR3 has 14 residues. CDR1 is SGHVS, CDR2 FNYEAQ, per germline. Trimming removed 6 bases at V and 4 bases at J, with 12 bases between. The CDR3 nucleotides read TGTGCCAGCAGACACCGGACTGCCACCGGGGAGCTGTTTTTT. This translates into CASRHRTATGELFF.

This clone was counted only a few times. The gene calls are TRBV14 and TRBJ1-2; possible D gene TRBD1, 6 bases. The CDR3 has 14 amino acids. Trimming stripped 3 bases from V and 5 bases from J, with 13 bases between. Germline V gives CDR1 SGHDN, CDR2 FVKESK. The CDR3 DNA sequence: TGTGCCAGCAGCCAGCCAGGGGAGGCGTATGGCTACACCTTC. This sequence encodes CASSQPGEAYGYTF.

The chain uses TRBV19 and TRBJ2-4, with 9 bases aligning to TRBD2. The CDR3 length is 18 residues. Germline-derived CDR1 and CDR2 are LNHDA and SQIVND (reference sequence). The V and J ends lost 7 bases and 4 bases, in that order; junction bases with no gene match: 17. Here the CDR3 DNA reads TGTGCCAGTACTCTATTGGGAAGTAGCGGGAGTATTAAAAACATTCAGTACTTC. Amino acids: CASTLLGSSGSIKNIQYF.

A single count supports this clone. The CDR3 DNA is TGCGCCAGCAGCCAAGATCGGGAAGAGACCCAGTACTTC. This translates into CASSQDREETQYF. The chain carries TRBV4-3 and TRBJ2-5; D remains unclear. This CDR3 comprises 13 residues. Germline CDR1 is LGHNA and CDR2 is YSLEER. V was clipped by 0 bases and J by 3 bases, with 5 bases between them.

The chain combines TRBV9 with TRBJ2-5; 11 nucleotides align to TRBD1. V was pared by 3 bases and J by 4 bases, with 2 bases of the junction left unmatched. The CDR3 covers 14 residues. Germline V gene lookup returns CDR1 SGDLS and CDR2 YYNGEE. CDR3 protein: CASSAGTGGETQYF. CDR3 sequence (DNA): TGTGCCAGCAGCGCCGGGACAGGGGGAGAGACCCAGTACTTC.

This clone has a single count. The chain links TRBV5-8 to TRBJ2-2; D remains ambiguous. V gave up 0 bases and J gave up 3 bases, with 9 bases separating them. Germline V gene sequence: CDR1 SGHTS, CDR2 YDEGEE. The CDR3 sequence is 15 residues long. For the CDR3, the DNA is TGTGCCAGCAGCTTGGACCTTACGTACACCGGGGAGCTGTTTTTT. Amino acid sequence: CASSLDLTYTGELFF.

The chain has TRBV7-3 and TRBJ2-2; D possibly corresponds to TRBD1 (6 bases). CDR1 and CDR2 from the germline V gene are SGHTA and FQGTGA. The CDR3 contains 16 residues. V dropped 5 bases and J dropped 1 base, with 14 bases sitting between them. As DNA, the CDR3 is TGTGCCAGCAGCGCCGCTCAGGGGCAGAACACCGGGGAGCTGTTTTTT. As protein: CASSAAQGQNTGELFF.

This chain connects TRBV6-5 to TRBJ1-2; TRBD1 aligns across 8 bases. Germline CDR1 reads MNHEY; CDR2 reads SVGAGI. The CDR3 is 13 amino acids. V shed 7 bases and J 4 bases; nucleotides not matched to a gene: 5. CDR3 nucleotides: TGTGCCAGCACCCCAGGGGGCGCCTATGGCTACACCTTC. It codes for CASTPGGAYGYTF.

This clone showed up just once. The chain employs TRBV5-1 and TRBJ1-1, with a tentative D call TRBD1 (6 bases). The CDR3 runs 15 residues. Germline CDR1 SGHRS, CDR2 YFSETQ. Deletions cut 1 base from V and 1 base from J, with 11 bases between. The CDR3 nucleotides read TGCGCCAGCAGCTTGTCTGCAGGGGAGAACACTGAAGCTTTCTTT. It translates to CASSLSAGENTEAFF.

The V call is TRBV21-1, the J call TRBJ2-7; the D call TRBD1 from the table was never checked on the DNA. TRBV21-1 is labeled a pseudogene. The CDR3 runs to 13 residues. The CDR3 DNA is TGTGCCAGCAGCAAAGCAGGGGGCGACGAGCAGTACTTC. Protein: CASSKAGGDEQYF.

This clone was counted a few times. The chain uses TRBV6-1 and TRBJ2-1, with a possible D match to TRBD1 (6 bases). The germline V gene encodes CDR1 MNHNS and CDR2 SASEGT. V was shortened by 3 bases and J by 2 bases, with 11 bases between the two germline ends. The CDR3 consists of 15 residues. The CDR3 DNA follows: TGTGCCAGCAGTGACACAGGGAAAACCTACAATGAGCAGTTCTTC. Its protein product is CASSDTGKTYNEQFF.

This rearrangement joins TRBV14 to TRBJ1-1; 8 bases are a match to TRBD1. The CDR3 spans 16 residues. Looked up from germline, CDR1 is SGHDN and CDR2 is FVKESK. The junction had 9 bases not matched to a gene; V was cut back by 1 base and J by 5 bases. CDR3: CASSQGGQAGGTEAFF. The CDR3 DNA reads TGTGCCAGCAGCCAAGGGGGACAGGCGGGCGGAACTGAAGCTTTCTTT. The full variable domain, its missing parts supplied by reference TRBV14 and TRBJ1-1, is EAGVTQFPSHSVIEKGQTVTLRCDPISGHDNLYWYRRVMGKEIKFLLHFVKESKQDESGMPNNRFLAERTGGTYSTLKVQPAELEDSGVYFCASSQGGQAGGTEAFFGQGTRLTVV.

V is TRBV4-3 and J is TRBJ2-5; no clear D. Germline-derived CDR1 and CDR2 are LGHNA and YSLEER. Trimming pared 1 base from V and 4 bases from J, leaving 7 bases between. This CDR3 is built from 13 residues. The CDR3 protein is CASSQGWGETQYF. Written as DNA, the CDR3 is TGCGCCAGCAGCCAAGGTTGGGGAGAGACCCAGTACTTC.

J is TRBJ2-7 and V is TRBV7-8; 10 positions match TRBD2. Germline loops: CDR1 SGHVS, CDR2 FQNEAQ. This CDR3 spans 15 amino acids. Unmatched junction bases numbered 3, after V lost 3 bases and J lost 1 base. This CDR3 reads CASSLEREGSYEQYF. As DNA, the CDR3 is TGTGCCAGCAGCTTGGAGCGGGAGGGATCCTACGAGCAGTACTTC.

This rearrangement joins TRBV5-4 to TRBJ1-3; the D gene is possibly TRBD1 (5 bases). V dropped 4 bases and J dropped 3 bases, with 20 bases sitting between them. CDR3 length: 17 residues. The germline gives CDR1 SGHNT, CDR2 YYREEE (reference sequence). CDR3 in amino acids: CASSLNRGGSFGNTIYF. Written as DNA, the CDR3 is TGTGCCAGCAGCCTCAATCGTGGGGGGAGCTTTGGAAACACCATATATTTT.

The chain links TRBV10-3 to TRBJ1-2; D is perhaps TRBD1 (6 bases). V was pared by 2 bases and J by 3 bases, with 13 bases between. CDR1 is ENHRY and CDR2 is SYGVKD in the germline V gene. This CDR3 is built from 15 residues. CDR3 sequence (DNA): TGTGCCATCAGTGAGACAGGGAGGTTGGACTATGGCTACACCTTC. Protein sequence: CAISETGRLDYGYTF.